This TCR beta chain was identified in a study of T cells in women clearing cervical HPV infection (dated by TCRdb to about 2018). In terms of the full investigation: Cases were approximately 25 women with histologically confirmed HPV16-related CIN3 or worse, including a couple of invasive cancers. The controls were some 23 women whose single incident HPV16 infection cleared within 12 months with no development of precancer or cancer. Blood from cases was collected at the visit where the lesion was first found, while blood from controls was collected once the infection could no longer be detected. Among cases, blood sampling came a median of nearly 150 days after lesion detection, with an interquartile range of about 85 to 220 days. Since only a few of the women had HLA typing available, the possibility that HLA type was acting as a confounder could not be ruled out. An exploratory proof-of-principle case-control study, nested within the Guanacaste HPV Natural History Study in Costa Rica, was conducted to compare TCR repertoires across cervical HPV16 outcomes. Cases and controls were matched on age within five years and on year of sample collection. Median age was about 30 years in cases versus roughly 37 in controls, and baseline characteristics did not differ significantly. The parent cohort enrolled 10,049 women aged 18 or older in Guanacaste, Costa Rica, during about 1992 to 1995 and followed them for around 7 years. Five blinded duplicates per group were added as quality controls, so that 60 or so samples were obtained: roughly 50 participants and 10 replicates. General findings and caveats noted by the study authors: Significantly higher TCR repertoire richness was observed in CIN3+ cases than in controls across sequencing depths, whereas no difference in evenness was found. Cases had lower TRBV6-7 relative abundance than controls (approximately 0.1% versus 0.16%; Bonferroni P = 0.0008). Because T-cell numbers per sample were unknown, differences in richness could reflect varying T-cell content rather than repertoire biology. Whether associations preceded infection or resulted from infection could not be shown with the cross-sectional design, and effector/memory subsets and HPV-specific T cells were not isolated. Random forest classifiers that combined richness and V gene abundances separated cases from controls with an estimated AUC of around 0.8.

Points on this clone: Its antigen is not yet known. The CDR3 end falls 3 residues outside the read, so it is completed with the germline J gene.

Using the immunoSEQ assay, multiplex PCR amplified TCR beta CDR3 regions from an average of approximately 1,300 ng of genomic DNA per sample. To correct primer bias, the assay used a complete synthetic TCR repertoire to set an amplification baseline. Amplicons were sequenced on the Illumina platform. In the original analysis: Error correction of the sequences involved clustering with frequency ratios plus a modified nearest-neighbor algorithm, after which the sequences were analyzed in the immunoSEQ Analyzer using IMGT gene definitions. At each rarefaction depth, TCR richness and evenness were averaged across 20 rarefaction repeats, and samples with fewer sequences than that depth were excluded. Wilcoxon rank sum tests with FDR correction were used to compare V, D and J gene relative abundances between the groups. For the blinded duplicates, the intraclass correlation was 90% to 97% for TCR richness and averaged approximately 76% across 70 or so gene segments. The source is immuneACCESS, and TCRdb retained only in-frame sequences with V and J called. Part of the clones is not carried over; for the studies checked, unresolved V genes explain less than half of this, and the remainder is unexplained. Clone size and V and J calls were adopted from that table, with D and trimming inferred from the DNA. The sample's clone listing holds under 50,000 clones. The ten most abundant clones make up 6.4% of the sample.

Every participant had a single incident cervical HPV16 infection, and women with prevalent HPV16 infections were excluded. Cervical HPV DNA was detected with MY09/MY11 PCR, and genotyping was done by dot-blot hybridization. Around 15 mL of heparinized blood were centrifuged, and the buffy coat was split into aliquots, frozen at -30 degrees C, and then kept at -80 degrees C. QIAGEN kits were used to extract genomic DNA from buffy coat specimens. V and J are truncated by 0 bases and 5 bases respectively, leaving an intervening sequence of 17 bases. Inclusive of the bounding cysteine and phenylalanine, the CDR3 is 16 residues long. Only the CDR3 bases that were read are kept: 39 of them, in frame from base 1. Taken from the germline V gene, the CDR1 and CDR2 loops are MGHRA and YSYEKL.

Sequencing was carried out using blood buffy coat. The rearrangement combines TRBV4-1 with TRBJ2-7; 5 matching bases give a weak D call of TRBD2. The sequence was obtained from a woman aged 18 to 75 with a cervical HPV16 infection that either progressed to CIN3+ or cleared (not recorded which). The encoded CDR3 is CASSQDLWRAANEQYF. CDR3 DNA (partial): TGCGCCAGCAGCCAAGATTTATGGCGGGCCGCTAACGAG.